Following are 4 T cell receptor beta chains from one sample sequenced in a study of human T cells and chemical hapten exposure. Using its own MiXCR run on the RACE reads, TCRdb lists one record per CDR3 protein. Among tens of thousands of distinct CDR3 sequences listed, 12% were seen once. Time point defined: pre-sensitization, week 0. The sample's treatment: therapeutic diphenylcyclopropenone sensitization with weekly scalp DPC. This specimen was whole blood, taken in connection with sensitization to the hapten diphenylcyclopropenone (DPC). The receptor set was obtained from a woman younger than 45 with alopecia areata. Some clones in this sample may be carry-over from other donors' samples.

This clonotype was seen a handful of times. The chain employs TRBV29-1 and TRBJ2-7, with D possibly being TRBD1 or TRBD2 (5 bases each). The CDR3 has 14 residues. Germline V gene data show CDR1 as SQVTM and CDR2 as ANQGSEA. Trimming shortened V by 4 bases and J by 1 base, and 14 bases separated the two germline ends. CDR3 in amino acids: CSVARGARSYEQYF. The CDR3 nucleotides are TGCAGCGTTGCTCGAGGGGCTAGATCCTACGAGCAGTACTTC.

In DNA form, the CDR3 reads TGTGCCAGCAGTTTTTCTATGGGGACTTTCTCCTACGAGCAGTACTTC. Translating gives CASSFSMGTFSYEQYF. The V call is TRBV27, the J call TRBJ2-7; D perhaps matches TRBD2 (6 bases). CDR1 MNHEY and CDR2 SMNVEV come from the germline V gene (reference sequence). V lost 3 bases, J lost 0 bases, and 15 bases lay in between. This CDR3 spans 16 amino acids.

This clonotype appeared many times. The chain has TRBV20-1 and TRBJ2-5; maybe TRBD2 (6 bases). The V end lost 0 bases, the J end lost 4 bases, and 12 bases lay between the germline ends. Germline lookup yields CDR1 DFQATT and CDR2 SNEGSKA (reference sequence). This CDR3 is built from 14 residues. The CDR3 spells CSARDPGVRETQYF. CDR3 nucleotides: TGCAGTGCTAGAGATCCGGGAGTGAGAGAGACCCAGTACTTC.

The chain uses TRBV20-1 and TRBJ2-5; a possible D gene is TRBD2 (6 bases). Germline values: CDR1 DFQATT, CDR2 SNEGSKA (reference sequence). The CDR3 runs to 12 residues. The CDR3 DNA follows: TGCGGAGCGGGTTACTCCACCGAGACCCAGTACTTC. Translated, it gives CGAGYSTETQYF.